These T cell receptor beta chains were read from a single sample in a study of T cell repertoires in cytomegalovirus infection. These receptors have no known antigen. TCRdb re-called the reads with MiXCR, one entry per CDR3 protein. The table shows 800,000 to 950,000 distinct CDR3 sequences, with around a third occurring only once. Sample: cultured CD8+ T cells from PBMCs, taken from culture after CMV antigen stimulation. The receptors originated from a human donor in good health (CMV status not recorded). Some clones in this sample may be carry-over from other donors' samples. CDR3s include the opening cysteine and the closing phenylalanine or tryptophan. A D gene is named only where the DNA matches it firmly. For some rows the clone size is stated as once, few or many, or as a class when expanded; others skip it.

CDR3aa: CAISRTSGTGVISYEQYF
CDR3nt: TGTGCCATCAGCCGGACTTCCGGGACAGGGGTTATCTCCTACGAGCAGTACTTC
abundance: once
v_gene: TRBV10-3
d_gene: TRBD1
j_gene: TRBJ2-7

CDR3aa: CATSRGLDRPDNEQFF
CDR3nt: TGTGCCACCAGCAGAGGGCTGGACAGGCCGGACAATGAGCAGTTCTTC
abundance: few
v_gene: TRBV15
d_gene: TRBD1
j_gene: TRBJ2-1

CDR3aa: CASSYSIGGQGSGYTF
CDR3nt: TGTGCCAGCAGTTACTCAATTGGGGGACAGGGATCTGGCTACACCTTC
abundance: few
v_gene: TRBV6-2/TRBV6-3
d_gene: TRBD1
j_gene: TRBJ1-2

CDR3aa: CASSLIGGGIANTGELFF
CDR3nt: TGTGCCAGCAGCTTAATCGGTGGCGGGATAGCGAACACCGGGGAGCTGTTTTTT
abundance: few
v_gene: TRBV7-3
d_gene: -
j_gene: TRBJ2-2

CDR3aa: CASSPRLAGETQYF
CDR3nt: TGTGCCAGCAGTCCCCGACTAGCAGGAGAGACCCAGTACTTC
abundance: -
v_gene: TRBV12-3/TRBV12-4
d_gene: TRBD2
j_gene: TRBJ2-5

CDR3aa: CASSQDLGGTNVLTF
CDR3nt: TGTGCCAGCAGCCAGGATCTTGGGGGGACCAACGTCCTGACTTTC
abundance: few
v_gene: TRBV7-8
d_gene: -
j_gene: TRBJ2-6

CDR3aa: CASKPSNQPQHF
CDR3nt: TGTGCCAGCAAACCGAGCAATCAGCCCCAGCATTTT
abundance: few
v_gene: TRBV6-2/TRBV6-3
d_gene: -
j_gene: TRBJ1-5

CDR3aa: CASSEGSGGVHSTDTQYF
CDR3nt: TGTGCCAGCAGTGAAGGTAGCGGGGGGGTACACAGCACAGATACGCAGTATTTT
abundance: -
v_gene: TRBV25-1
d_gene: TRBD2
j_gene: TRBJ2-3

CDR3aa: CASSLVYGARARETQYF
CDR3nt: TGTGCCAGCAGCTTAGTTTACGGGGCACGGGCCAGGGAGACCCAGTACTTC
abundance: many
v_gene: TRBV7-9
d_gene: -
j_gene: TRBJ2-5

CDR3aa: CASSLALNRYQETQYF
CDR3nt: TGTGCCAGCAGCTTAGCTTTAAATAGGTACCAAGAGACCCAGTACTTC
abundance: -
v_gene: TRBV7-8
d_gene: -
j_gene: TRBJ2-5

CDR3aa: CASSPDRTKNIQYF
CDR3nt: TGCGCCAGCAGCCCCGACAGGACCAAAAACATTCAGTACTTC
abundance: few
v_gene: TRBV5-1
d_gene: -
j_gene: TRBJ2-4

CDR3aa: CASSYSPLAGTDTQYF
CDR3nt: TGTGCCAGCAGTTATTCGCCTCTAGCGGGGACAGATACGCAGTATTTT
abundance: -
v_gene: TRBV6-5
d_gene: TRBD2
j_gene: TRBJ2-3

CDR3aa: CASSHPGIEQYF
CDR3nt: TGCGCCAGCAGCCATCCAGGGATCGAGCAGTACTTC
abundance: -
v_gene: TRBV4-1
d_gene: -
j_gene: TRBJ2-7

CDR3aa: CASSHRPYEQYF
CDR3nt: TGTGCCAGCAGCCACCGCCCCTACGAGCAGTACTTC
abundance: -
v_gene: TRBV28
d_gene: -
j_gene: TRBJ2-7

CDR3aa: CASARSSGRTDTQYF
CDR3nt: TGTGCCAGCGCACGGTCGAGCGGCCGCACAGATACGCAGTATTTT
abundance: -
v_gene: TRBV12-3/TRBV12-4
d_gene: -
j_gene: TRBJ2-3

CDR3aa: CATSEGGTIFSGANVLTF
CDR3nt: TGTGCCACCAGTGAGGGGGGAACTATATTCTCTGGGGCCAACGTCCTGACTTTC
abundance: few
v_gene: TRBV24-1
d_gene: -
j_gene: TRBJ2-6

CDR3aa: CASSYLYPLKGHESSGYTF
CDR3nt: TGTGCCAGCAGTTATCTTTATCCTCTAAAGGGACATGAGTCCAGTGGCTACACCTTC
abundance: -
v_gene: TRBV6-5
d_gene: -
j_gene: TRBJ1-2

CDR3aa: CASSSHRGGVPIDTQYF
CDR3nt: TGTGCCAGCAGCTCCCACCGGGGGGGGGTACCCATAGATACGCAGTATTTT
abundance: few
v_gene: TRBV13
d_gene: TRBD2
j_gene: TRBJ2-3

CDR3aa: CASSSQDFWEKLFF
CDR3nt: TGTGCCAGCAGTTCCCAGGATTTTTGGGAAAAACTGTTTTTT
abundance: few
v_gene: TRBV6-6
d_gene: -
j_gene: TRBJ1-4

CDR3aa: CASINNWGPTDTQYF
CDR3nt: TGTGCCAGCATTAATAATTGGGGACCCACAGATACGCAGTATTTT
abundance: -
v_gene: TRBV28
d_gene: -
j_gene: TRBJ2-3

CDR3aa: CASSLDVGGPGGTEAFF
CDR3nt: TGTGCCAGCAGCTTGGATGTGGGGGGTCCCGGGGGCACTGAAGCTTTCTTT
abundance: few
v_gene: TRBV5-4
d_gene: -
j_gene: TRBJ1-1

CDR3aa: CASSPSGGGGETQYF
CDR3nt: TGTGCCAGCAGTCCCAGCGGAGGCGGCGGGGAGACCCAGTACTTC
abundance: once
v_gene: TRBV25-1
d_gene: -
j_gene: TRBJ2-5

CDR3aa: CASSASRPGIYQETQYF
CDR3nt: TGTGCCAGCAGTGCTTCCCGGCCAGGGATATACCAAGAGACCCAGTACTTC
abundance: once
v_gene: TRBV25-1
d_gene: -
j_gene: TRBJ2-5

CDR3aa: CASSFYSTDTQYF
CDR3nt: TGTGCCAGCAGTTTTTATAGCACAGATACGCAGTATTTT
abundance: many
v_gene: TRBV28
d_gene: -
j_gene: TRBJ2-3

CDR3aa: CASSNSPKGEAKNIQYF
CDR3nt: TGTGCCAGCAGCAATAGCCCCAAGGGAGAGGCCAAAAACATTCAGTACTTC
abundance: -
v_gene: TRBV13
d_gene: -
j_gene: TRBJ2-4

CDR3aa: CASRRSGRVGETCEQYF
CDR3nt: TGTGCCAGCAGGAGATCCGGACGGGTCGGCGAGACCTGCGAGCAGTACTTC
abundance: -
v_gene: TRBV6-2/TRBV6-3
d_gene: -
j_gene: TRBJ2-7

CDR3aa: CASSPDRDRGNEQYF
CDR3nt: TGTGCCAGCAGCCCAGACCGGGACAGGGGTAACGAGCAGTACTTC
abundance: -
v_gene: TRBV7-9
d_gene: TRBD1
j_gene: TRBJ2-7